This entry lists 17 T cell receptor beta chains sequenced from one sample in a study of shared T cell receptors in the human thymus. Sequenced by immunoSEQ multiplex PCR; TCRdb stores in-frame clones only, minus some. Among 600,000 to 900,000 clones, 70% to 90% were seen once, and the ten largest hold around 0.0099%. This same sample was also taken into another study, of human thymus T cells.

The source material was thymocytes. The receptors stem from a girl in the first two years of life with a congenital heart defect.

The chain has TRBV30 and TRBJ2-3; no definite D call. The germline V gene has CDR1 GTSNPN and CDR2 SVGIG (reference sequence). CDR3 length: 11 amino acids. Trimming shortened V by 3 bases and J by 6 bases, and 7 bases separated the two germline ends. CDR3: CAWRLGDTQYF. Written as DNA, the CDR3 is TGTGCCTGGAGGCTCGGGGATACGCAGTATTTT.

CDR3 residues: CASSYSRAEPLHEQYF. The CDR3 DNA is TGTGCCAGCAGTTACTCGAGGGCAGAACCCTTACACGAGCAGTACTTC. The V and J genes are TRBV6-5 and TRBJ2-7; D is perhaps TRBD2 (5 bases). V was shortened by 0 bases and J by 5 bases, with 17 bases between the two germline ends. The CDR3 extends over 16 amino acids. The germline CDR1 and CDR2 sequences are MNHEY and SVGAGI.

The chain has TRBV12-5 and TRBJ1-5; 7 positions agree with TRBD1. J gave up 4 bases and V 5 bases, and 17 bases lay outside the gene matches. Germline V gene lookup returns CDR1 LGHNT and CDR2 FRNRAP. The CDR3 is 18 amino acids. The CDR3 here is CASGLRPLRTGTNQPQHF. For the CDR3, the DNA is TGTGCTAGTGGTCTAAGACCCCTAAGGACAGGCACTAATCAGCCCCAGCATTTT.

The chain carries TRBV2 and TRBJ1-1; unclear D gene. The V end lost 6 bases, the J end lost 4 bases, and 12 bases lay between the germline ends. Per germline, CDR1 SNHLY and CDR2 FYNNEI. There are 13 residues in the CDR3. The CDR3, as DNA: TGTGCCAGCAGGGGAGGGTTCATCACTGAAGCTTTCTTT. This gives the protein CASRGGFITEAFF. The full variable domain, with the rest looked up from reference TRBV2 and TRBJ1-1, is EPEVTQTPSHQVTQMGQEVILRCVPISNHLYFYWYRQILGQKVEFLVSFYNNEISEKSEIFDDQFSVERPDGSNFTLKIRSTKLEDSAMYFCASRGGFITEAFFGQGTRLTVV.

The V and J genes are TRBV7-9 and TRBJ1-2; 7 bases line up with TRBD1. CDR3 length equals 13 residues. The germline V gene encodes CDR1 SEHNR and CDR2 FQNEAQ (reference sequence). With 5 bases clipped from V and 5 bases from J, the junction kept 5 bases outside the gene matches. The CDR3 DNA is TGTGCCAGCAGCATGGGACAGCAGTATGGCTACACCTTC. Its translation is CASSMGQQYGYTF.

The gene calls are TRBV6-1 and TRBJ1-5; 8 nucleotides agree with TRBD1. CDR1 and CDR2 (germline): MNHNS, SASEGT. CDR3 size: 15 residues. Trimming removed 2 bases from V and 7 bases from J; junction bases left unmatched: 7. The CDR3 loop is CASSEPDRAQQPQHF. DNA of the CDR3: TGTGCCAGCAGTGAACCGGACAGGGCCCAACAGCCCCAGCATTTT.

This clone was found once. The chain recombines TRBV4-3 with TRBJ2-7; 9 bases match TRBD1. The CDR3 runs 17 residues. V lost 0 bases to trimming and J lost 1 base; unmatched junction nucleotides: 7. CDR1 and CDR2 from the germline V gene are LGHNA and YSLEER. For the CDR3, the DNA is TGCGCCAGCAGCCAAGATAAGTGGACAGGGGTTTCCTACGAGCAGTACTTC. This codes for CASSQDKWTGVSYEQYF.

The CDR3 spells CASSLVRRDAEAFF. The CDR3 DNA is TGCGCCAGCAGCTTAGTCAGGAGGGATGCTGAAGCTTTCTTT. The chain has TRBV5-1 and TRBJ1-1, with D uncertain. The CDR3 spans 14 residues. Germline assignment: CDR1 SGHRS and CDR2 YFSETQ. Trimming removed 2 bases at V and 6 bases at J, with 14 bases between. Filled out from reference TRBV5-1 and TRBJ1-1, the complete variable domain reads KAGVTQTPRYLIKTRGQQVTLSCSPISGHRSVSWYQQTPGQGLQFLFEYFSETQRNKGNFPGRFSGRQFSNSRSEMNVSTLELGDSALYLCASSLVRRDAEAFFGQGTRLTVV.

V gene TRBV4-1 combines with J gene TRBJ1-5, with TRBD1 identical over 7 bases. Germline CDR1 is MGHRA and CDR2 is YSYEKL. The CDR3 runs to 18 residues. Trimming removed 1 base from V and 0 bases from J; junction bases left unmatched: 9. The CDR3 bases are TGCGCCAGCAGCCAAGGGGTCAGGGGGGCCTATAGCAATCAGCCCCAGCATTTT. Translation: CASSQGVRGAYSNQPQHF.

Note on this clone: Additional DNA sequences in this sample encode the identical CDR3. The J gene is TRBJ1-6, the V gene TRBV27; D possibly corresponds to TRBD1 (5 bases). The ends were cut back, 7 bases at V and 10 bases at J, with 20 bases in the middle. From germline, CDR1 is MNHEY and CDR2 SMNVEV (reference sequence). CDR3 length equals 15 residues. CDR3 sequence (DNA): TGTGCCAGCAAACTCGGGGCGGGGAGGTACTCACCCCTCCACTTT. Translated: CASKLGAGRYSPLHF.

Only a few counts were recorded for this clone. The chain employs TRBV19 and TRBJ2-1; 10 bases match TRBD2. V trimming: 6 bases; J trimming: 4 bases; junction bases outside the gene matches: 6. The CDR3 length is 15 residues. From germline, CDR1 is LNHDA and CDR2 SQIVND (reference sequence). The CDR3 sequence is CASSFTSGTYNEQFF. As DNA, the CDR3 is TGTGCCAGTAGCTTCACTAGCGGGACATACAATGAGCAGTTCTTC.

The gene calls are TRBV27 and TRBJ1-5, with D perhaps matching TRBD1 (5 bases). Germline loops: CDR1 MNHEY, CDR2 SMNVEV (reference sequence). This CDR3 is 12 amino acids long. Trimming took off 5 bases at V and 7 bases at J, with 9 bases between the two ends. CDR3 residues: CASSPGQQPQHF. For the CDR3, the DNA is TGTGCCAGCAGTCCCGGACAACAGCCCCAGCATTTT.

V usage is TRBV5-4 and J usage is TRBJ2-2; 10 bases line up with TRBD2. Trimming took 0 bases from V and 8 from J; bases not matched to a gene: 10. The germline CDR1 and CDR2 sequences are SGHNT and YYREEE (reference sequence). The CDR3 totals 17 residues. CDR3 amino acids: CASSLGGKRGGDGELFF. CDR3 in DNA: TGTGCCAGCAGCTTGGGAGGGAAGCGGGGGGGCGATGGGGAGCTGTTTTTT.

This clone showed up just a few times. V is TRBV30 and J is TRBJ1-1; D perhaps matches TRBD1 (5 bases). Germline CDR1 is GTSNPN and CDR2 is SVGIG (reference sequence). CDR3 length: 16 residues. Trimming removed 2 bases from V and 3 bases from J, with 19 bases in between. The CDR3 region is CAWSWAGAQEDTEAFF. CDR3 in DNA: TGTGCCTGGAGTTGGGCTGGGGCTCAAGAGGACACTGAAGCTTTCTTT.

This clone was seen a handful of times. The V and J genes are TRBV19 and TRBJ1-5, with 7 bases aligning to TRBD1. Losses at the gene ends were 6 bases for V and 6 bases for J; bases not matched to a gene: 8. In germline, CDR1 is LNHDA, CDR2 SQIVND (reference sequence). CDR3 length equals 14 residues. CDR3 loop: CASRPTGASQPQHF. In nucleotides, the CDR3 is TGTGCCAGTAGGCCCACAGGGGCGAGTCAGCCCCAGCATTTT.

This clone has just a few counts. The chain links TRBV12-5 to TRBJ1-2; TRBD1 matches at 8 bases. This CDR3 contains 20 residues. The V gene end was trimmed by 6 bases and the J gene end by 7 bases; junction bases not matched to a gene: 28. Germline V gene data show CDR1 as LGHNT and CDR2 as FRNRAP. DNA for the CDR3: TGTGCTAGTGGCTCACGATACAATCCTTTTCCCGGACAGGGATCGGGTGGCTACACCTTC. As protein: CASGSRYNPFPGQGSGGYTF.

The CDR3 DNA reads TGTGCCAGCAGGTCTAGCGGACACTCCTACAATGAGCAGTTCTTC. Translating it yields CASRSSGHSYNEQFF. This chain connects TRBV2 to TRBJ2-1; 7 bases are a match to TRBD2. Germline lookup yields CDR1 SNHLY and CDR2 FYNNEI. J lost 0 bases, V lost 6 bases, and 5 bases had no gene match. There are 15 residues in the CDR3.